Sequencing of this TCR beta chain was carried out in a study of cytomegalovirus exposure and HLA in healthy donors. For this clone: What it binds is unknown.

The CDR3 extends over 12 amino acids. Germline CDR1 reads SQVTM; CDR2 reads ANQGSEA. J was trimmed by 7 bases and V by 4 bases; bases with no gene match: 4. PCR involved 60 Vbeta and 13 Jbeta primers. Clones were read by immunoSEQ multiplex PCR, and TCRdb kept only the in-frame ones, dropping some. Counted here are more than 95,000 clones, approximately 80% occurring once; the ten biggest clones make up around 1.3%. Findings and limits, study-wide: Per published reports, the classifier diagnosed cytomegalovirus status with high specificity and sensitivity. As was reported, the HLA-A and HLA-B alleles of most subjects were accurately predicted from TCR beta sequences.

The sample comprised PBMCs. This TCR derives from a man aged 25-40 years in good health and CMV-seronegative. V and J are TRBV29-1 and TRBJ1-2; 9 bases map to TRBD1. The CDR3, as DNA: TGCAGCGTTGGGGACAGGGCAAGTGGCTACACCTTC. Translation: CSVGDRASGYTF. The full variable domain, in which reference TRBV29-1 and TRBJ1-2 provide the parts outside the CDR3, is SAVISQKPSRDICQRGTSLTIQCQVDSQVTMMFWYRQQPGQSLTLIATANQGSEATYESGFVIDKFPISRPNLTFSTLTVSNMSPEDSSIYLCSVGDRASGYTFGSGTRLTVV.